The clone carrying this TCR beta chain was seen many times. No antigen is known for it. The sample belongs to a study of T-cell memory formation after mild COVID-19. Study findings and constraints: Within pre-infection memory, some responding clones were found, suggesting cross-reactive memory joined. Specificity for SARS-CoV-2 was not confirmed among the second-wave clones peaking on day 37. Day 15 to 85 contracting clones showed balanced CD4/CD8; day 15 to 37 expanders favored CD4+.

TCRdb itself ran the 5' RACE reads through MiXCR, one entry per CDR3 protein. The sample consists of around 140,000 distinct CDR3 sequences, around 5.8% of them appearing once. J lost 5 bases, V lost 1 base, and 7 bases had no gene match. This CDR3 is built from 15 residues. The germline V gene encodes CDR1 MNHEY and CDR2 SVGAGI. This chain uses TRBV6-5 with TRBJ1-2; 7 bases are shared with TRBD1. The specimen sequenced was PBMCs or a T cell subset sorted from them (not recorded which). The TCR comes from an adult woman who had mild COVID-19 (a few samples of this study predate the infection). Cell type and time point are not known. The CDR3 sequence is CASSYWGDSKYGYTF. As DNA, the CDR3 is TGTGCCAGCAGTTACTGGGGGGACAGTAAATATGGCTACACCTTC.